The 10 T cell receptor beta chains below all came from one sample that was sequenced in a study of T cell responses to AZD1222 COVID-19 vaccine. Repertoires were generated with immunoSEQ multiplex PCR, while TCRdb's copy carries only in-frame clones and drops some. The repertoire holds roughly 100,000 clones, with 89% as singletons. Sample: peripheral blood, taken 28 days after the second AZD1222 dose. The receptors were gathered from an adult who received the AZD1222 COVID-19 vaccine.

The CDR3: CASSTRGGVTEAFF. CDR3 coding DNA: TGTGCCAGCAGCACCCGTGGGGGTGTCACTGAAGCTTTCTTT. The rearrangement joins TRBV3-1 (or the pseudogene TRBV3-2) to TRBJ1-1; possibly TRBD1 for D (5 bases). Germline V lookup: CDR1 LGHDT, CDR2 YNNKEL (reference sequence). Trimming stripped 5 bases from V and 4 bases from J, with 14 bases between. There are 14 residues in the CDR3.

V gene TRBV7-3 combines with J gene TRBJ2-5; the match to TRBD2 covers 10 bases. CDR1 is SGHTA and CDR2 is FQGTGA in the germline V gene. This CDR3 has 18 residues. Trimming at V came to 1 base and at J to 4 bases, leaving 12 bases not matched to a gene. CDR3 in amino acids: CASSLKGNSGRYGETQYF. The DNA of the CDR3 is TGTGCCAGCAGCTTAAAAGGAAATAGCGGGAGGTATGGAGAGACCCAGTACTTC. Looking up the rest from reference TRBV7-3 and TRBJ2-5 gives the full variable domain: GAGVSQTPSNKVTEKGKYVELRCDPISGHTALYWYRQSLGQGPEFLIYFQGTGAADDSGLPNDRFFAVRPEGSVSTLKIQRTERGDSAVYLCASSLKGNSGRYGETQYFGPGTRLLVL.

The chain links TRBV27 to TRBJ2-1, with D unresolved. The CDR3 totals 12 residues. CDR1 MNHEY and CDR2 SMNVEV come from the germline V gene (reference sequence). The germline V and J ends were trimmed by 4 bases and 6 bases, with 7 bases remaining between them. The DNA of the CDR3 is TGTGCCAGCAGTTCCCCGCTCAATGAGCAGTTCTTC. Its protein is CASSSPLNEQFF.

The chain uses TRBV10-3 and TRBJ2-5, with 8 bases aligning to TRBD1. Trimming at V came to 8 bases and at J to 2 bases, leaving 7 bases not matched to a gene. Germline V gives CDR1 ENHRY, CDR2 SYGVKD. This CDR3 has 14 amino acids. This CDR3 reads CAIGRTGPQETQYF. In DNA, the CDR3 is TGTGCCATCGGACGGACAGGGCCTCAAGAGACCCAGTACTTC.

CDR3 nucleotide sequence: TGTGCCAGCAGCCAAGCCCGGTTCGGAGAGCAGTACTTC. Protein: CASSQARFGEQYF. The V and J genes are TRBV3-1 (or the pseudogene TRBV3-2) and TRBJ2-7; D unresolved. The germline V gene encodes CDR1 LGHDT and CDR2 YNNKEL (reference sequence). CDR3 size: 13 residues. Trimming took 1 base from V and 7 from J, leaving 11 bases between them.

The V gene is TRBV30, the J gene TRBJ2-7; no clear D. Germline assignment: CDR1 GTSNPN and CDR2 SVGIG (reference sequence). Trimming removed 3 bases at V and 5 bases at J, with 17 bases between. This CDR3 comprises 14 residues. The CDR3 loop reads CAWSPQAIGNEQYF. Written as DNA, the CDR3 is TGTGCCTGGAGCCCTCAGGCCATTGGGAACGAGCAGTACTTC.

V and J are TRBV3-1 (or the pseudogene TRBV3-2) and TRBJ1-6, with no clear D. Trimming left V 0 bases short and J 5 bases short, with 8 bases between. CDR1 and CDR2 (germline): LGHDT, YNNKEL (reference sequence). The CDR3 runs to 15 residues. In nucleotides, the CDR3 is TGTGCCAGCAGCCAAGAGAAAGGGAATAATTCACCCCTCCACTTT. This translates into CASSQEKGNNSPLHF.

The V call is TRBV6-4, the J call TRBJ2-2, with 9 bases aligning to TRBD2. CDR3 length equals 14 residues. Looked up from germline, CDR1 is MRHNA and CDR2 is SNTAGT. With V trimmed by 0 bases and J by 7 bases, 0 bases remained unmatched. Here the CDR3 reads CASSDSSGSGELFF. Here the CDR3 DNA reads TGTGCCAGCAGTGACTCTAGCGGGAGCGGGGAGCTGTTTTTT.

J is TRBJ2-7 and V is TRBV6-5; D is unresolved. This CDR3 spans 14 amino acids. Trimming took off 6 bases at V and 3 bases at J, with 15 bases between the two ends. The germline CDR1 and CDR2 sequences are MNHEY and SVGAGI. The CDR3 sequence: CASSYPDVHYEQYF. For the CDR3, the DNA is TGTGCCAGCAGCTACCCAGACGTACACTACGAGCAGTACTTC.

The chain combines TRBV21-1 with TRBJ1-5; TRBD1 is the table's D call, not checked against the DNA. TRBV21-1 counts as a pseudogene. The CDR3 runs to 13 residues. The CDR3 DNA reads as TGTGCCAAGCCCGGGACAGGGAACCAGCCCCAGCATTTT. Translating gives CAKPGTGNQPQHF.